Each of the 8 T cell receptor beta chains below was sequenced from the same sample in a study of long-term antiretroviral therapy in people with HIV. At survey level, the immunoSEQ assay was run in its v3.0 version. Assay: immunoSEQ multiplex PCR; the TCRdb copy retains only in-frame clones and omits some. Found here are tens of thousands of clones, around four fifths of them singletons; the top ten hold 7.5% to 10%. Sequencing was performed on unsorted PBMCs, taken 1.5 years before starting antiretroviral therapy. The receptors derive from a man aged 18-30 years with HIV.

This clone was seen more than once but under ten times. In nucleotides, the CDR3 is TGTGCCAGCAGTACGCCCTCCCCGGGTCCCGAGCAGTACTTC. This translates into CASSTPSPGPEQYF. The chain has TRBV28 and TRBJ2-7; no clear D. Trimming left V 5 bases short and J 6 bases short, with 17 bases between. Germline loops: CDR1 MDHEN, CDR2 SYDVKM. CDR3 length: 14 residues.

A few counts support this clone. The chain employs TRBV30 and TRBJ1-1; a weak D match, TRBD1 (5 bases). Germline CDR1 reads GTSNPN; CDR2 reads SVGIG (reference sequence). The CDR3 runs to 13 residues. V was trimmed by 1 base and J by 0 bases, leaving 6 bases between them. The CDR3 nucleotides read TGTGCCTGGAGTGGGGACTTGAACACTGAAGCTTTCTTT. Its translation: CAWSGDLNTEAFF.

This chain links TRBV27 with TRBJ2-7, with 12 bases identical to TRBD2. Germline assignment: CDR1 MNHEY and CDR2 SMNVEV (reference sequence). The CDR3 extends over 14 amino acids. Losses at the gene ends were 6 bases for V and 4 bases for J; bases not matched to a gene: 4. The CDR3, as DNA: TGTGCCAGCAGATTGACTAGCGGGAGTTACGAGCAGTACTTC. Amino acid sequence: CASRLTSGSYEQYF.

This sequence joins TRBV15 and TRBJ2-4; no clear D. Germline V gene data show CDR1 as LNHNV and CDR2 as YYDKDF (reference sequence). The CDR3 has 12 residues. Trimming shortened V by 4 bases and J by 0 bases, and 1 base separated the two germline ends. DNA of the CDR3: TGTGCCACCAGCATAGCCAAAAACATTCAGTACTTC. Protein sequence: CATSIAKNIQYF.

J is TRBJ1-5 and V is TRBV28; D is unclear. The CDR3 sequence is 13 residues long. Germline loops: CDR1 MDHEN, CDR2 SYDVKM. V was pared by 7 bases and J by 4 bases, with 11 bases between. The CDR3 sequence: CASNPGSNQPQHF. CDR3 nucleotide sequence: TGTGCCAGCAATCCGGGGAGTAATCAGCCCCAGCATTTT.

Concerning this clone: A much larger clone lies a single base off, so this may be a read error. Other nucleotide sequences from this sample produce the same CDR3. The rearrangement links TRBV2 to TRBJ2-7, with 9 bases lining up with TRBD1. This CDR3 has 12 residues. Germline V gene lookup returns CDR1 SNHLY and CDR2 FYNNEI. V lost 9 bases and J lost 6; bases outside the gene matches: 6. CDR3 amino acids: CARGQGIGEQYF. In nucleotides, the CDR3 is TGTGCCAGGGGACAGGGAATCGGCGAGCAGTACTTC.

The V and J genes are TRBV10-3 and TRBJ2-7; TRBD1 agrees at 9 bases. The V and J ends lost 4 bases and 4 bases, in that order; junction bases with no gene match: 5. The CDR3 extends over 14 amino acids. The germline V gene encodes CDR1 ENHRY and CDR2 SYGVKD. The CDR3 DNA reads TGTGCCATCAGTGCGACGGGACAGGGTTACGAGCAGTACTTC. Protein sequence: CAISATGQGYEQYF.

The chain couples TRBV30 to TRBJ1-5; D gene unclear. Germline V gene data show CDR1 as GTSNPN and CDR2 as SVGIG (reference sequence). Trimming stripped 2 bases from V and 4 bases from J, with 9 bases between. The CDR3 length is 13 residues. In nucleotides, the CDR3 is TGTGCCTGGAGTCGGGTGGGGAATCAGCCCCAGCATTTT. Protein product: CAWSRVGNQPQHF.